This record looks at one TCR beta chain sequence and its context. V trimming: 0 bases; J trimming: 5 bases; junction bases outside the gene matches: 9. The CDR3 covers 16 residues. CDR1 and CDR2 from the germline V gene are SGDLS and YYNGEE. These data originate in a study of T cell changes during pregnancy in multiple sclerosis. Only in-frame clones appear in the TCRdb table, and some are missing; sequencing was by immunoSEQ multiplex PCR. The table includes 30,000 to 50,000 clones, about nine tenths detected once. Sequenced material: CD4+ T cells from peripheral blood mononuclear cells, taken in the first trimester of pregnancy. The TCR was taken from a female donor in good health, enrolled as a control in a pregnancy study. The chain employs TRBV9 and TRBJ1-2; 8 bases map to TRBD1. In DNA, the CDR3 is TGTGCCAGCAGCGTAGACCCCGGACAGGGAGGTTATGGCTACACCTTC. Its protein product is CASSVDPGQGGYGYTF.